These 20 T cell receptor beta chains were sequenced from one sample in a study of cytomegalovirus exposure and HLA in healthy donors. It was with 60 Vbeta and 13 Jbeta primers that the PCR ran. Sequencing was performed with immunoSEQ multiplex PCR; in TCRdb, only in-frame clones are kept and a portion is missing. Of about 120,000 clones in the sample, roughly 80% were seen once. Sequencing input: PBMCs. The receptors come from a woman aged 40 to 50 in good health and CMV-seropositive.

The CDR3 DNA reads as TGCGCCAGCAGCCAAGACTGGACTAGCGGGACCCTACGTGGAGAGCAGTACTTC. The encoded protein is CASSQDWTSGTLRGEQYF. The rearrangement joins TRBV4-1 to TRBJ2-7; TRBD2 agrees at 12 bases. The CDR3 runs to 18 residues. V was pared by 0 bases and J by 7 bases, with 13 bases of the junction left unmatched. Germline CDR1 is MGHRA and CDR2 is YSYEKL.

V and J are TRBV5-1 and TRBJ2-1; 8 nucleotides agree with TRBD1. Germline V CDR1 and CDR2: SGHRS, YFSETQ. V was clipped by 0 bases and J by 9 bases; unmatched bases: 8. This CDR3 contains 15 residues. CDR3: CASSLGQGAFSEQFF. The CDR3 DNA reads TGCGCCAGCAGCTTGGGGCAGGGGGCGTTTAGTGAGCAGTTCTTC.

This chain uses TRBV7-8 with TRBJ2-2; 10 nucleotides match TRBD1. From germline, CDR1 is SGHVS and CDR2 FQNEAQ. CDR3 length: 15 residues. V dropped 4 bases and J dropped 7; count of bases not matched to a gene: 6. The DNA for the CDR3 is TGTGCCAGCAGCTCTCGACAGGGGGCAGGCGGGGAGCTGTTTTTT. This translates into CASSSRQGAGGELFF. Supplemented by reference TRBV7-8 and TRBJ2-2, the full variable domain reads GAGVSQSPRYKVAKRGQDVALRCDPISGHVSLFWYQQALGQGPEFLTYFQNEAQLDKSGLPSDRFFAERPEGSVSTLKIQRTQQEDSAVYLCASSSRQGAGGELFFGEGSRLTVL.

Concerning this clone itself: This same CDR3 is encoded by further DNA sequences in the sample. The chain uses TRBV6-5 and TRBJ2-7; a possible D gene is TRBD2 (6 bases). CDR1 is MNHEY, CDR2 SVGAGI, per germline. The CDR3 is 16 residues long. The V and J ends lost 0 bases and 4 bases respectively, with 16 bases between them. The CDR3 nucleotides read TGTGCCAGCAGTTACTCGTCTGCACGGGGGTCTTACGAGCAGTACTTC. This gives the protein CASSYSSARGSYEQYF.

This chain links TRBV4-3 with TRBJ1-1; a weak D match, TRBD1 (6 bases). The CDR3 is made up of 15 amino acids. V was clipped by 0 bases and J by 2 bases, with 10 bases between them. CDR1 is LGHNA, CDR2 YSLEER, per germline. CDR3 sequence (DNA): TGCGCCAGCAGCCAAGAAGTCAGGGGAAACACTGAAGCTTTCTTT. Protein sequence: CASSQEVRGNTEAFF.

The chain uses TRBV30 and TRBJ2-5; 12 positions match TRBD1. After removal of 3 bases from V and 5 bases from J, the junction contained 7 bases not matched to a gene. The CDR3 has 15 amino acids. The germline V gene encodes CDR1 GTSNPN and CDR2 SVGIG (reference sequence). CDR3 sequence: CAWSPGQGAGETQYF. The CDR3 DNA reads as TGTGCCTGGAGCCCGGGACAGGGGGCGGGTGAGACCCAGTACTTC.

The J gene is TRBJ2-7, the V gene TRBV2; D perhaps matches TRBD2 (5 bases). Germline lookup yields CDR1 SNHLY and CDR2 FYNNEI. V lost 5 bases and J lost 5, with 19 bases in between. There are 15 residues in the CDR3. In DNA form, the CDR3 reads TGTGCCAGCAGTAGGAATGGGGTAGGAGGCGACGAGCAGTACTTC. Encoded protein: CASSRNGVGGDEQYF.

The chain's CDR3 is CASSGDSIPYEQYF. DNA for the CDR3: TGTGCCAGCAGTGGGGACAGCATCCCCTACGAGCAGTACTTC. The genes are TRBV6-4 and TRBJ2-7; 7 bases fit TRBD1. Germline V lookup: CDR1 MRHNA, CDR2 SNTAGT. The CDR3 loop spans 14 amino acids. The junction had 5 bases not matched to a gene; V was cut back by 4 bases and J by 2 bases.

This clone occurred a few times. The V gene is TRBV2, the J gene TRBJ2-2, with D tentatively TRBD2 (5 bases). V gave up 3 bases and J gave up 5 bases, with 13 bases separating them. The length of the CDR3 is 15 residues. The V gene's germline CDR1 is SNHLY and CDR2 FYNNEI. In DNA form, the CDR3 reads TGTGCCAGCAGTGAGGGTAGCGCCTTTACCGGGGAGCTGTTTTTT. It yields the protein CASSEGSAFTGELFF.

The V call is TRBV11-1, the J call TRBJ2-3, with D possibly being TRBD2 (6 bases). CDR1 and CDR2 from the germline V gene are SGHAT and FQDESV (reference sequence). The CDR3 covers 13 residues. Between the trimmed V and J ends, which lost 5 bases and 7 bases, there was a span of 13 bases. The CDR3 reads CASSHGGPNTQYF. The CDR3 DNA reads as TGTGCCAGCAGCCACGGAGGGCCGAATACGCAGTATTTT. The complete variable domain, with remaining parts taken from reference TRBV11-1 and TRBJ2-3, reads EAEVAQSPRYKITEKSQAVAFWCDPISGHATLYWYRQILGQGPELLVQFQDESVVDDSQLPKDRFSAERLKGVDSTLKIQPAELGDSAMYLCASSHGGPNTQYFGPGTRLTVL.

This chain connects TRBV10-2 to TRBJ1-5, with a weak D call TRBD1 (5 bases). Trimming removed 0 bases at V and 7 bases at J, with 7 bases between. CDR1 is WSHSY and CDR2 is SAAADI in the germline V gene. CDR3 length: 13 residues. CDR3 coding DNA: TGCGCCAGCAGTGAGTCCCGGGGGCAGCCCCAGCATTTT. Its translation is CASSESRGQPQHF.

This clone was counted only a few times. V usage is TRBV4-2 and J usage is TRBJ2-5; 10 nucleotides agree with TRBD2. The CDR3 contains 16 residues. The V segment lost 4 bases and the J segment 4 bases; nucleotides outside the gene matches: 9. CDR1 and CDR2 from the germline V gene are LGHNA and YNFKEQ. CDR3 coding DNA: TGTGCCAGCAGCCCGCTGCTAGCGGGAGATGGAGAGACCCAGTACTTC. Its translation: CASSPLLAGDGETQYF.

This clone was observed a handful of times. The V gene is TRBV6-1, the J gene TRBJ1-3, with no clear D. Per germline, CDR1 MNHNS and CDR2 SASEGT. This CDR3 comprises 13 residues. The V end lost 1 base, the J end lost 8 bases, and 9 bases lay between the germline ends. The CDR3 region is CASSEGAADTIYF. The CDR3 region has the DNA TGTGCCAGCAGTGAAGGAGCGGCGGACACCATATATTTT.

For this clone: Other DNA sequences in the same sample also yield this CDR3. The chain has TRBV19 and TRBJ1-1, with unresolved D. Trimming left V 3 bases short and J 4 bases short, with 12 bases between. Germline assignment: CDR1 LNHDA and CDR2 SQIVND (reference sequence). CDR3 size: 14 residues. The CDR3 is CASSIAGSGTEAFF. The CDR3 nucleotides are TGTGCCAGTAGTATCGCTGGGTCGGGCACTGAAGCTTTCTTT.

The chain combines TRBV7-2 with TRBJ1-6; D gene unclear. The CDR3 extends over 16 amino acids. Trimming shortened V by 0 bases and J by 10 bases, and 16 bases separated the two germline ends. Germline V lookup: CDR1 SGHTA, CDR2 FQGNSA. DNA of the CDR3: TGTGCCAGCAGCTTAGCGGAAAATCGAGCGGCGTCACCCCTCCACTTT. This codes for CASSLAENRAASPLHF.

V and J are TRBV6-5 and TRBJ1-2; D remains unclear. The CDR3 has 16 residues. Per germline, CDR1 MNHEY and CDR2 SVGAGI. Trimming took off 4 bases at V and 1 base at J, with 16 bases between the two ends. The CDR3: CASSSLGAPDNYGYTF. The CDR3, as DNA: TGTGCCAGCAGTTCACTTGGAGCGCCAGATAACTATGGCTACACCTTC.

The rearrangement joins TRBV6-5 to TRBJ1-2; D is perhaps TRBD1 (5 bases). There are 14 residues in the CDR3. Germline CDR1 MNHEY, CDR2 SVGAGI. The V end was cut by 6 bases, the J end by 2 bases, with 13 bases between. The CDR3 bases are TGTGCCAGCAGATCTTCGACAGCGAACTATGGCTACACCTTC. This sequence encodes CASRSSTANYGYTF.

This sequence joins TRBV10-3 and TRBJ2-3; 12 bases map to TRBD1. The V gene's germline CDR1 is ENHRY and CDR2 SYGVKD. The CDR3 has 17 amino acids. The trim removed 0 bases at V and 3 bases at J, leaving 4 bases unmatched. In DNA, the CDR3 is TGTGCCATCAGTGAGTCGAGGGACAGGGGGCGAACAGATACGCAGTATTTT. Its translation: CAISESRDRGRTDTQYF.

CDR3 nucleotide sequence: TGTGCCAGCAGCCGTCCCGGGACAGGTTCTTACGAGCAGTACTTC. Translating it yields CASSRPGTGSYEQYF. V and J are TRBV7-9 and TRBJ2-7; 8 bases map to TRBD1. The CDR3 loop spans 15 amino acids. V gave up 5 bases and J gave up 4 bases; unmatched junction bases: 10. Germline V gene sequence: CDR1 SEHNR, CDR2 FQNEAQ (reference sequence).

The chain couples TRBV20-1 to TRBJ2-7; a weak D match, TRBD2 (6 bases). V lost 3 bases, J lost 7 bases, and 10 bases lay in between. This CDR3 comprises 11 residues. Germline assignment: CDR1 DFQATT and CDR2 SNEGSKA (reference sequence). In DNA, the CDR3 is TGCAGTGCTAGCAGGAGGGAAGAGCAGTACTTC. Protein product: CSASRREEQYF.